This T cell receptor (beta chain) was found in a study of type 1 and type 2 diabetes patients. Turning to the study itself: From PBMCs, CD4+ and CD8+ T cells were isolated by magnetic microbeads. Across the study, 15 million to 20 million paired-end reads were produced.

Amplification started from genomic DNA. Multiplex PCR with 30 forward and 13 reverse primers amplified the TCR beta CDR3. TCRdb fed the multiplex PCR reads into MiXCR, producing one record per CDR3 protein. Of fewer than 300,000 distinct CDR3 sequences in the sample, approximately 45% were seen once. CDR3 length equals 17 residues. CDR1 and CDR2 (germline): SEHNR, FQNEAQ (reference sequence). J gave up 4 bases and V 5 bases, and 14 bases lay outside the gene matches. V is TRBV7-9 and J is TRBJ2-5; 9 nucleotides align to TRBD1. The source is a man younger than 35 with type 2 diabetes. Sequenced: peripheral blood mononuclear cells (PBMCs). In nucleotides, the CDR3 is TGTGCCAGCAGCGCGACCCGACAGGGGGGTCCGATAGAGACCCAGTACTTC. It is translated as CASSATRQGGPIETQYF.